These T cell receptor beta chains were read from a single sample in a study of cytomegalovirus exposure and HLA in healthy donors. The repertoire was sequenced with immunoSEQ multiplex PCR; TCRdb's copy has only in-frame clones and lacks some. The data hold some 120,000 clones, with 75% to 85% observed a single time. The sequencing sample was made of PBMCs. Receptors originate from a male donor in good health and CMV-seronegative. CDR3s include the opening cysteine and the closing phenylalanine or tryptophan. D genes are given only for firm matches. Only some rows state a clone size, as once, few, many or a class for expanded clones.

V	size	J	D	CDR3	DNA
TRBV9	-	TRBJ1-3	-	CASSADWSSGNTIYF	TGTGCCAGCAGCGCCGACTGGAGCTCTGGAAACACCATATATTTT
TRBV7-8	-	TRBJ1-5	-	CASSLTAGPQPQHF	TGTGCCAGCAGCCTAACCGCGGGGCCTCAGCCCCAGCATTTT
TRBV10-3	-	TRBJ1-2	TRBD1	CAISGGQGYGYTF	TGTGCCATCAGTGGTGGACAGGGCTATGGCTACACCTTC
TRBV19	-	TRBJ2-6	-	CASGPGDGANVLTF	TGTGCCAGTGGGCCGGGGGATGGGGCCAACGTCCTGACTTTC
TRBV6-1	-	TRBJ1-3	-	CASSEAEVFSGNTIYF	TGTGCCAGCAGTGAAGCTGAGGTGTTCTCTGGAAACACCATATATTTT
TRBV10-2	-	TRBJ2-2	TRBD2	CASRLTSGPRNTGELFF	TGCGCCAGTAGGCTGACTAGCGGGCCAAGGAACACCGGGGAGCTGTTTTTT
TRBV6-1	-	TRBJ1-5	TRBD1	CASSEGGTVNQPQHF	TGTGCCAGCAGTGAAGGCGGGACAGTAAATCAGCCCCAGCATTTT
TRBV2	-	TRBJ1-6	-	CASSEWRSQSLHF	TGTGCCAGCAGTGAATGGCGGAGTCAATCCCTCCACTTT
TRBV7-2	-	TRBJ2-1	TRBD1	CASSLDRGSYNEQFF	TGTGCCAGCAGCCTGGACAGGGGCTCCTACAATGAGCAGTTCTTC
TRBV7-9	-	TRBJ2-5	TRBD1	CASSLRDSGSETQYF	TGCGCCAGCAGCCTTAGGGACAGTGGGTCGGAGACCCAGTACTTC
TRBV5-1	-	TRBJ2-5	-	CASSFDSQETQYF	TGCGCCAGCAGCTTCGACAGTCAAGAGACCCAGTACTTC
TRBV19	-	TRBJ2-1	TRBD2	CASSSGVLAGLYNEQFF	TGTGCCAGTAGTTCAGGGGTCCTAGCGGGTCTTTACAATGAGCAGTTCTTC
TRBV11-3	-	TRBJ2-3	-	CASSLRGLSTDTQYF	TGTGCCAGCAGCTTGCGCGGCCTCAGCACAGATACGCAGTATTTT
TRBV7-9	-	TRBJ1-1	-	CASSRTTGEAFF	TGTGCCAGCAGCCGTACGACAGGTGAAGCTTTCTTT
TRBV7-9	-	TRBJ2-1	TRBD2	CASPSSGRDSEQFF	TGTGCCAGCCCCTCTAGCGGGAGGGACAGTGAGCAGTTCTTC
TRBV9	few	TRBJ1-2	TRBD1	CASSVGQGANYGYTF	TGTGCCAGCAGCGTAGGACAGGGGGCTAACTATGGCTACACCTTC
TRBV4-1	-	TRBJ2-7	-	CASSREDTDSYEQYF	TGCGCCAGCAGCCGAGAGGACACGGACTCCTACGAGCAGTACTTC
TRBV27	-	TRBJ2-1	TRBD2	CASSLYLAGVHEQFF	TGTGCCAGCAGTTTATACCTAGCGGGGGTTCATGAGCAGTTCTTC
TRBV5-8	once	TRBJ2-5	-	CASSLGRRDQETQYF	TGTGCCAGCAGCTTGGGTCGCAGGGATCAAGAGACCCAGTACTTC
TRBV6-6	-	TRBJ1-2	-	CASTRDTSSYGYTF	TGTGCCAGCACCCGGGACACCAGTAGCTATGGCTACACCTTC
TRBV2	-	TRBJ2-7	-	CASKRDRFSYEQYF	TGTGCCAGCAAGCGGGACAGGTTTTCCTACGAGCAGTACTTC
TRBV5-5	once	TRBJ1-1	-	CASSLLAGNTEAFF	TGTGCCAGCAGCCTCCTCGCGGGGAACACTGAAGCTTTCTTT
TRBV29-1	-	TRBJ2-2	-	CSVARATTGELFF	TGCAGCGTTGCCAGGGCGACCACCGGGGAGCTGTTTTTT
TRBV9	-	TRBJ2-2	-	CASSSGRGPTGELFF	TGTGCCAGCAGCTCCGGGAGGGGGCCCACCGGGGAGCTGTTTTTT
TRBV10-3	-	TRBJ1-1	-	CAIAGQNTEAFF	TGTGCCATCGCAGGGCAGAACACTGAAGCTTTCTTT